What follows are 20 T cell receptor beta chains derived from one specimen sequenced in a study of human T cells and chemical hapten exposure (dated by TCRdb to about 2021). The sample's time point label, decoded: patch test 1, 2 weeks after DPC sensitization. This specimen's treatment or condition label, interpreted: therapeutic diphenylcyclopropenone sensitization with weekly scalp DPC. Total RNA was extracted from unfractionated whole blood that had been collected in Tempus Blood RNA tubes. The library was built by means of RACE. The instrument given in TCRdb is NextSeq 500. TCRdb took the public reads, trimmed them with fastp at Q25, ran MiXCR for clone calling and kept in-frame beta chains. Each entry is one CDR3 protein sequence, shown with its most common DNA and genes. The sample data list 40,000 to 50,000 distinct CDR3 sequences, and about 4% of these were observed just once. Of the sample, 20% to 30% falls within the top ten clones.

The sample consisted of whole blood, taken in connection with sensitization to the hapten diphenylcyclopropenone (DPC). All receptors derive from a man over 45 with alopecia areata. Some clones in this sample may be carry-over from other donors' samples.

This clonotype was counted at least ten times. This chain uses TRBV3-1 with TRBJ2-4, with 8 bases aligning to TRBD2. CDR3 length: 15 amino acids. The germline V gene has CDR1 LGHDT and CDR2 YNNKEL (reference sequence). V lost 4 bases to trimming and J lost 2 bases; unmatched junction nucleotides: 4. The CDR3 coding sequence is TGTGCCAGCAGCCTAAGACTAGCGCCCAAAAACATTCAGTACTTC. Translated: CASSLRLAPKNIQYF.

The sample holds many counts of this clonotype. The chain has TRBV4-3 and TRBJ1-2; D gene uncertain. Germline CDR1 and CDR2: LGHNA and YSLEER. This CDR3 has 14 amino acids. Trimming stripped 1 base from V and 2 bases from J, with 8 bases between. The CDR3 spells CASSQVVANYGYTF. Here the CDR3 DNA reads TGCGCCAGCAGCCAAGTCGTCGCGAACTATGGCTACACCTTC.

J is TRBJ2-3 and V is TRBV18, with a weak D call TRBD1 (5 bases). The CDR3 is 13 residues long. CDR1 KGHSH and CDR2 LQKENI come from the germline V gene. The V end was cut by 0 bases, the J end by 6 bases, with 7 bases between. The CDR3 DNA reads TGTGCCAGCTCACCACCGGGGCTGGATACGCAGTATTTT. This gives the protein CASSPPGLDTQYF.

In its sample, this clonotype was seen many times. The chain combines TRBV29-1 with TRBJ2-7, with TRBD2 matching 15 bases. Trimming cost V 1 base and J 6 bases; bases outside gene matches: 7. The CDR3 totals 16 residues. Germline CDR1 and CDR2: SQVTM and ANQGSEA. The CDR3 DNA reads as TGCAGCGTTGAAGTCGTGGGACTAGCGGGAGGTAGCGAGCAGTACTTC. Translation: CSVEVVGLAGGSEQYF.

Only a few counts were recorded for this clonotype. The rearrangement joins TRBV25-1 to TRBJ2-1; D unresolved. The CDR3 consists of 11 residues. Looked up from germline, CDR1 is MGHDK and CDR2 is SYGVNS. Trimming shortened V by 2 bases and J by 7 bases, and 3 bases separated the two germline ends. The CDR3 region has the DNA TGTGCCAGCAGTGAAGATAATGAGCAGTTCTTC. Translating gives CASSEDNEQFF.

This clonotype was seen a handful of times. The chain is built from TRBV7-2 and TRBJ2-7; 9 bases align to TRBD1. After removal of 1 base from V and 4 bases from J, the junction contained 8 bases not matched to a gene. This CDR3 is 16 amino acids long. In germline, CDR1 is SGHTA, CDR2 FQGNSA. CDR3 residues: CASSLGGQGTIYEQYF. The CDR3 DNA reads as TGTGCCAGCAGCTTAGGTGGACAGGGGACGATTTACGAGCAGTACTTC. Drawing the rest from reference TRBV7-2 and TRBJ2-7, the complete variable domain is GAGVSQSPSNKVTEKGKDVELRCDPISGHTALYWYRQSLGQGLEFLIYFQGNSAPDKSGLPSDRFSAERTGGSVSTLTIQRTQQEDSAVYLCASSLGGQGTIYEQYFGPGTRLTVT.

The genes are TRBV6-2 or TRBV6-3 and TRBJ2-1; TRBD1 matches 8 bases. Germline CDR1 and CDR2: MNHEY and SVGEGT. This CDR3 has 16 amino acids. Trimming cost V 6 bases and J 8 bases; bases outside gene matches: 15. The CDR3 bases are TGTGCCAGCAGCACCCGGACAGGGACAGCTGGGGATGAGCAGTTCTTC. Translated, it gives CASSTRTGTAGDEQFF.

This clonotype was counted many times. This chain uses TRBV4-1 with TRBJ2-7; TRBD1 matches 7 bases. This CDR3 is built from 19 residues. Per the germline V gene, CDR1 is MGHRA and CDR2 is YSYEKL. V was pared by 0 bases and J by 3 bases, with 17 bases of the junction left unmatched. Here the CDR3 DNA reads TGCGCCAGCAGCCAAGAATCCGGGACAAGAAAACAGGGGTTCTACGAGCAGTACTTC. Translation gives CASSQESGTRKQGFYEQYF.

In this sample, this clonotype turned up many times. V and J are TRBV11-1 and TRBJ1-1, with 10 bases that match TRBD1. Germline CDR1 is SGHAT and CDR2 is FQDESV (reference sequence). V shed 5 bases and J 5 bases; nucleotides not matched to a gene: 5. The CDR3 has 14 residues. The CDR3 here is CASSKTGGRTEAFF. The CDR3 DNA reads TGTGCCAGCAGCAAGACAGGGGGCAGGACTGAAGCTTTCTTT.

This clonotype was observed a handful of times. J is TRBJ1-1 and V is TRBV12-3 or TRBV12-4, with D perhaps TRBD1 (5 bases). V was cut by 2 bases and J by 7 bases, with 14 bases left in between. The length of the CDR3 is 14 residues. The CDR3 spells CASSLMDTPYEAFF. CDR3 coding DNA: TGTGCCAGCAGTTTAATGGACACCCCTTATGAAGCTTTCTTT.

This clonotype was detected ten times or more. V is TRBV5-1 and J is TRBJ2-1, with 9 positions matching TRBD2. Unmatched junction bases numbered 3, after V lost 4 bases and J lost 4 bases. There are 14 residues in the CDR3. Germline V lookup: CDR1 SGHRS, CDR2 YFSETQ. CDR3 coding DNA: TGCGCCAGCAGCCTAGCGGGGCTATACAATGAGCAGTTCTTC. It is translated as CASSLAGLYNEQFF.

This clonotype was counted at least ten times. The chain links TRBV18 to TRBJ2-3; tentatively, D is TRBD2 (5 bases). The CDR3 is made up of 12 amino acids. V lost 8 bases, J lost 6 bases, and 12 bases lay in between. Germline-derived CDR1 and CDR2 are KGHSH and LQKENI. CDR3 region: CASAQEEDTQYF. In nucleotides, the CDR3 is TGTGCCAGCGCCCAGGAGGAGGATACGCAGTATTTT.

This clonotype was counted ten times or more. The gene calls are TRBV27 and TRBJ2-3; possibly TRBD2 for D (6 bases). CDR3 size: 14 residues. V lost 3 bases to trimming and J lost 5 bases, with 12 bases between them. Germline lookup yields CDR1 MNHEY and CDR2 SMNVEV (reference sequence). CDR3 sequence reads: CASSFLAEGDTQYF. The CDR3 region has the DNA TGTGCCAGCAGTTTTCTGGCGGAGGGAGATACGCAGTATTTT.

The sample holds many counts of this clonotype. V is TRBV27 and J is TRBJ2-3; 8 nucleotides agree with TRBD2. This CDR3 region has 18 residues. V lost 1 base, J lost 1 base, and 10 bases stayed unmatched. From germline, CDR1 is MNHEY and CDR2 SMNVEV (reference sequence). The CDR3 protein is CASSLYPQSTSGTDTQYF. CDR3 nucleotides: TGTGCCAGCAGTTTATATCCCCAATCGACTAGCGGCACAGATACGCAGTATTTT.

The chain recombines TRBV2 with TRBJ2-1; 11 positions agree with TRBD2. With V trimmed by 5 bases and J by 3 bases, 9 bases remained unmatched. CDR1 is SNHLY, CDR2 FYNNEI, per germline. The length of the CDR3 is 17 residues. CDR3 in DNA: TGTGCCAGCAGTATACCAACTAGCGGGAGTCGCTACAATGAGCAGTTCTTC. Translation gives CASSIPTSGSRYNEQFF.

This clonotype was seen many times. The chain employs TRBV6-5 and TRBJ2-1; no definite D call. V was cut by 3 bases and J by 1 base, with 10 bases left in between. The CDR3 contains 15 residues. Germline assignment: CDR1 MNHEY and CDR2 SVGAGI. This CDR3 is CASSYRQDSYNEQFF. For the CDR3, the DNA is TGTGCCAGCAGTTATCGTCAGGATTCCTACAATGAGCAGTTCTTC.

This clonotype was seen at least ten times. V is TRBV20-1 and J is TRBJ1-1; 7 nucleotides line up with TRBD1. The germline V gene encodes CDR1 DFQATT and CDR2 SNEGSKA (reference sequence). The V gene end was trimmed by 0 bases and the J gene end by 5 bases; junction bases not matched to a gene: 6. The CDR3 contains 14 residues. The CDR3 DNA reads as TGCAGTGCTAGAGAGGGAGGGGGCGGAACTGAAGCTTTCTTT. Amino acid sequence: CSAREGGGGTEAFF.

There are a few counts of this clonotype. CDR3 sequence: CASSPRTYNTEAFF. DNA for the CDR3: TGTGCCAGCAGCCCCCGGACCTATAACACTGAAGCTTTCTTT. The V gene is TRBV7-9, the J gene TRBJ1-1; unclear D gene. The CDR3 consists of 14 residues. The germline CDR1 and CDR2 sequences are SEHNR and FQNEAQ (reference sequence). V was clipped by 5 bases and J by 2 bases, with 12 bases between them.

The V gene is TRBV7-3, the J gene TRBJ1-6, with TRBD1 matching over 7 bases. V dropped 5 bases and J dropped 6; count of bases not matched to a gene: 4. Germline V gene data show CDR1 as SGHTA and CDR2 as FQGTGA. The CDR3 covers 14 residues. The DNA of the CDR3 is TGTGCCAGCAGCCCACAGGGGTTTAATTCACCCCTCCACTTT. Translating it yields CASSPQGFNSPLHF.

This clonotype showed up many times. The chain has TRBV2 and TRBJ2-3; 10 bases match TRBD2. The V and J ends lost 9 bases and 0 bases, in that order; junction bases with no gene match: 3. Germline values: CDR1 SNHLY, CDR2 FYNNEI. CDR3 size: 14 residues. CDR3 sequence: CASSGRPSTDTQYF. The CDR3 bases are TGTGCCAGTAGCGGGAGGCCTAGCACAGATACGCAGTATTTT.